This paragraph covers one TCR beta chain sequence. Its binding antigen is unknown. No much larger clone exists at a distance of one base, and base qualities are not known. Stable Graves' hyperthyroidism was defined as the absence of progression to ophthalmopathy over 18 months of follow-up. Hyperthyroidism patients were newly diagnosed, with disease duration under 2 months, and aged 18 to 65 years. Any patient with an uncontrolled infection, another autoimmune disease, pregnancy or lactation was excluded. Diagnoses relied on clinical symptoms, serum thyroxine and TRAb, thyroid ultrasound and orbital computed tomography. PBMCs were separated from roughly 9.3 ml of fresh peripheral blood using Ficoll-Paque density gradient centrifugation. Trizol reagent was used to extract total RNA, and RNA quality was then checked on an Agilent 2100 Bioanalyzer. The TCR beta CDR3 regions were amplified from the RNA transcripts. The TCR CDR3 was subjected to a first round of RT-PCR using the HTBI primer set and the Qiagen OneStep RT-PCR kit. The libraries were constructed in a second round of multiplex PCR and then size-selected and purified. The libraries were sequenced on an Illumina HiSeq2000 using paired-end 100 bp reads. In the authors' own workflow: SOAPnuke was used to process the raw data, removing reads that contained adapters or uncalled bases, had a mean Phred below 15, or lacked an exact match to the constant primer or identifier. COPE v1.2.5 was used to merge the high-quality paired reads, and each unique nucleotide sequence was defined as a clonotype. MiTCR v1.1 was used to align clonotypes to the IMGT TRBV, TRBD and TRBJ reference segments. Only V-J combinations with frequency above 0.0001, covering 99.2% of repertoires, were analysed. A TCS score was defined as the ratio between F50 (clonal expansion) and ExV (chaos), using BLOSUM62-based TCRdist between CDR3 peptides within each V-J. Welch's t-statistics and random forest reduced roughly 530 V-J features to roughly 13, which were used in a naive Bayes classifier (R e1071). The public reads were reprocessed in TCRdb via fastp at Q25 and MiXCR, keeping in-frame beta chains. Records with the same CDR3 protein are collapsed into one entry carrying the most frequent genes and DNA. None of the V and J calls come from the authors' own analysis; TCRdb made them. Recorded for this sample are some 460,000 distinct CDR3 sequences; around 14% of them occurred a single time. In total, the top ten clones hold around 7.7% of the sample.

In the germline V gene (reference sequence), CDR1 corresponds to LNHDA and CDR2 to SQIVND. Measured from the cysteine to the phenylalanine, the CDR3 is 13 residues long. CDR3 DNA is the only sequence kept; it has 39 bases, read in frame from the first base. Relative to germline, V is 1 base shorter and J is 4 bases shorter, with 6 bases between their ends. The sample belongs to a study of T cells in Graves' hyperthyroidism and ophthalmopathy (dated by TCRdb to between 2017 and 2020). About the full investigation: Peripheral blood was collected at initial diagnosis, before any treatment. TCR V-J signatures able to tell the groups apart were searched for in a discovery cohort of 100 or so patients, of whom more than 40 had Graves' ophthalmopathy and 55 to 60 had stable Graves' hyperthyroidism. An independent validation cohort of under 20 hyperthyroidism patients and roughly 16 patients who later progressed to ophthalmopathy tested prospective prediction of ophthalmopathy. The 75 to 100 discovery patients were divided at random into training and test sets in a 7:3 ratio. The study also compared thyroid tissue and blood T-cell repertoires from roughly 6 Graves' hyperthyroidism patients. After sampling, hyperthyroidism patients received methimazole starting at 30 mg daily, and ophthalmopathy patients received high-dose intravenous methylprednisolone. According to the paper, TCR Vbeta CDR3 sequencing was carried out on approximately 140 peripheral blood samples, which came from over 40 ophthalmopathy, approximately 72 hyperthyroidism and about 17 progressor patients. Results and caveats for the whole study, not just this receptor: Most expanded thyroid clonotypes (frequency above 0.001) were also found in blood, which suggests that blood repertoires may mirror thyroid immune responses. Sample size was not statistically predetermined, and blinding of investigators to group allocation was not performed. In validation, the model predicted progression to ophthalmopathy a median of 6.5 months before onset, with roughly 70% sensitivity and just under 75% specificity. A model built on a 13 V-J signature distinguished ophthalmopathy from stable hyperthyroidism, reaching about 89% sensitivity and 81.08% specificity in cross-validation and 80%/75% in testing.

This receptor was taken from a woman between 18 and 29 years old with Graves' hyperthyroidism. The chain uses TRBV19 and TRBJ2-3, with the identity of the D gene unclear. The specimen sequenced was blood. Read as DNA, the sequence is TGTGCCAGTAGTATAGTTAGATCAGATACGCAGTATTTT. Protein translation: CASSIVRSDTQYF.